This T cell receptor (beta chain) was obtained from a study of blood T cell repertoires in COVID-19. Study-wide context: Both acute and convalescent COVID-19 samples were obtained from the United States, Italy and Spain. The analysed material was cDNA or gDNA that came from T cells, B-cell-depleted T cells, or PBMCs.

The assay was immunoSEQ multiplex PCR, and TCRdb's table has in-frame clones only and misses some. The repertoire holds 150,000 to 200,000 clones, with 70% to 90% as singletons. Trimming removed 4 bases from V and 1 base from J, with 8 bases in between. Per the germline V gene, CDR1 is MNHEY and CDR2 is SVGAGI. The CDR3 extends over 14 amino acids. The TCR was taken from a man in his 60s with acute or convalescent COVID-19. The sample was peripheral blood. The chain joins TRBV6-5 to TRBJ1-3, with D hard to call. The CDR3 loop is CASSLGRSGNTIYF. As DNA, the CDR3 is TGTGCCAGCAGTTTAGGGAGATCTGGAAACACCATATATTTT.